This entry is about one TCR beta chain. Its cognate antigen is unknown. These data originate in a study of T cell responses to AZD1222 COVID-19 vaccine. Whole-study context: Second-dose intervals near 4 or 12 weeks were combined.

CDR1 and CDR2 from the germline V gene are MDHEN and SYDVKM. Trimming took 3 bases from V and 2 from J, leaving 10 bases between them. The CDR3 extends over 14 amino acids. Some clones are missing from TCRdb's copy, which holds only in-frame ones; the method was immunoSEQ multiplex PCR. The table has tens of thousands of clones, 60% to 85% seen once. Study outcomes and limitations: Baseline seropositivity occurred in only six or seven AZD1222 recipients. Repertoires were obtained solely post-peak T cell response.

The sample here was peripheral blood, taken on day 0 of AZD1222 vaccination. The TCR originated in an adult in good health. The chain is built from TRBV28 and TRBJ1-2, with D possibly being TRBD1 (5 bases). The CDR3 sequence is CASSLGRVNYGYTF. CDR3 nucleotide sequence: TGTGCCAGCAGTTTGGGCAGGGTGAACTATGGCTACACCTTC.